The source of this T cell receptor beta chain is a study of T cells in Graves' hyperthyroidism and ophthalmopathy. Study outcomes and limitations: Most clonotypes expanded in thyroid above 0.001 were likewise present in blood.

Germline trimming cut 6 bases from V and 5 bases from J; bases unmatched to any gene: 13. In germline, CDR1 is DFQATT, CDR2 SNEGSKA (reference sequence). The length of the CDR3 is 15 residues. TCR beta CDR3 regions were amplified from RNA transcripts. A first-round RT-PCR of the TCR CDR3 used the HTBI primer set. MiXCR, applied by TCRdb to the multiplex PCR reads, yields one record per CDR3 protein. The sample lists 300,000 to 450,000 distinct CDR3 sequences; roughly 15% were seen once. At least ten counts were recorded for this clonotype. The antigen is not known. The chain joins TRBV20-1 to TRBJ2-1, with TRBD2 matching over 7 bases. The source of this sequence is a woman in her 30s with Graves' ophthalmopathy. Sample: blood. The CDR3 DNA reads as TGCAGTGCCATGACGGGGGGATCGAAAGACAATGAGCAGTTCTTC. Its protein product is CSAMTGGSKDNEQFF.